This T cell receptor beta chain emerged from a study of shared clonotypes between healthy human individuals. The study, taken as a whole, reports: Sequencing depth was predicted to influence how clonotypes are shared among donors.

As to this clone: The target antigen is unknown. The sample holds other DNA sequences that translate to the same CDR3.

Germline CDR1 SQVTM, CDR2 ANQGSEA. CDR3 length: 11 amino acids. V lost 6 bases to trimming and J lost 1 base, with 6 bases between them. Libraries were prepared by immunoSEQ multiplex PCR; TCRdb keeps only in-frame clonotypes and omits some of them. The table lists about 2 million clones, approximately 94% of them singletons. CD45RO-negative, CCR7-selected cells formed the naive CD8 fraction, which excluded terminally differentiated effector memory CD45RA+ cells. The sequenced sample was naive CD8+ T cells sorted from blood. The chain carries TRBV29-1 and TRBJ1-1, with no clear D. The clonotype was recovered from a man aged 18 to 30 in good health. Here the CDR3 DNA reads TGCAGCGTCTTAGAGAACACTGAAGCTTTCTTT. Encoded protein: CSVLENTEAFF.